This T cell receptor (beta chain) comes out of a study of blood T cell repertoires in COVID-19. Study background: Sites in the United States, Italy and Spain provided acute and convalescent COVID-19 samples. Sources were T cells, B-cell-depleted T cells, or PBMCs; the material itself was cDNA or gDNA.

Original methodology: Estimation of nucleated cell counts relied on the amplification of reference gene primers. Produced via immunoSEQ multiplex PCR; TCRdb's table is partial and in-frame only. D and trimming come from the DNA, and the V and J calls and clone size come from that table. The profile covers approximately 37,000 clones, with over 80% appearing a single time and around 10% taken by the ten largest. This CDR3 has 16 amino acids. V was shortened by 2 bases and J by 1 base, with 11 bases between the two germline ends. Germline V CDR1 and CDR2: MNHNY, SVGAGI (reference sequence). Input material: peripheral blood. The sequence was collected from an elderly man with active COVID-19. J is TRBJ2-2 and V is TRBV6-6; the D gene is possibly TRBD1 (6 bases). The CDR3 spells CASSYGRGGNTGELFF. CDR3 coding DNA: TGTGCCAGCAGTTACGGTAGAGGGGGGAACACCGGGGAGCTGTTTTTT.